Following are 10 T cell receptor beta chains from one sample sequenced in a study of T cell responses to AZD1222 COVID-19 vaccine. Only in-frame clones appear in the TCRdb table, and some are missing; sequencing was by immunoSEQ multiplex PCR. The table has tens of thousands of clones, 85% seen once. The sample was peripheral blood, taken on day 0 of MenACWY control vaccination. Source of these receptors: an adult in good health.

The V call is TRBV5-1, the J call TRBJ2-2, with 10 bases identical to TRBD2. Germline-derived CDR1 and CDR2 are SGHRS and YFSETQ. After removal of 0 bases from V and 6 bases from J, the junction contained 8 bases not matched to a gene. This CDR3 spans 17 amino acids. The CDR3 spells CASSLGAGGPRAGELFF. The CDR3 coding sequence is TGCGCCAGCAGCTTGGGAGCGGGAGGGCCTAGGGCCGGGGAGCTGTTTTTT.

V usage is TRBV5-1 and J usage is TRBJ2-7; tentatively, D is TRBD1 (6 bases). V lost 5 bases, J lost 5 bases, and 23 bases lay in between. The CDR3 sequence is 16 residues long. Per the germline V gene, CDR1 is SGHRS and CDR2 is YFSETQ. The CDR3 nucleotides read TGCGCCAGCAGTCGTTCCCGTACAGGGTCAGGAAACGAGCAGTACTTC. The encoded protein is CASSRSRTGSGNEQYF.

CDR3 region: CASETRQGMGGYTF. The CDR3, as DNA: TGTGCCAGCGAAACTCGACAGGGGATGGGCGGCTACACCTTC. The V gene is TRBV19, the J gene TRBJ1-2; 8 bases match TRBD1. Germline-derived CDR1 and CDR2 are LNHDA and SQIVND (reference sequence). V lost 9 bases to trimming and J lost 8 bases; unmatched junction nucleotides: 14. The length of the CDR3 is 14 residues.

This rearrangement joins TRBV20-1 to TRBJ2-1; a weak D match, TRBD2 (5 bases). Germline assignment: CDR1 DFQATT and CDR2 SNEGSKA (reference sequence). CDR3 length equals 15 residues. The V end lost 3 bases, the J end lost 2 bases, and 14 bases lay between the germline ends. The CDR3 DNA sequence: TGCAGTGCTAGTGAGGACTGGAGCACCTACAATGAGCAGTTCTTC. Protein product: CSASEDWSTYNEQFF.

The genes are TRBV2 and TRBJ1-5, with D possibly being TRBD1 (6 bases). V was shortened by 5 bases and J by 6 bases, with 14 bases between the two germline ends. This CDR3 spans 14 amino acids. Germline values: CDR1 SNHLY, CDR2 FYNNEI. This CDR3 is CASSPGAQGQPQHF. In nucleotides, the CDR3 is TGTGCCAGCAGTCCGGGGGCGCAGGGTCAGCCCCAGCATTTT.

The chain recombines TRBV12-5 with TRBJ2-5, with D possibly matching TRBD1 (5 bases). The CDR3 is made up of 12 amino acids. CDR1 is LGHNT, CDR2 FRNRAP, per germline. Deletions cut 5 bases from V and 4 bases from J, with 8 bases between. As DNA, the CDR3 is TGTGCTAGTGGTAGGGGCTTAGAGACCCAGTACTTC. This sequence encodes CASGRGLETQYF.

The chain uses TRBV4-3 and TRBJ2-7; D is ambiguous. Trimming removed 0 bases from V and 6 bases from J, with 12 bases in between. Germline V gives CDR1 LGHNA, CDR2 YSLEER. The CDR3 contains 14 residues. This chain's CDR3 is CASSQESSVGEQYF. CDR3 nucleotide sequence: TGCGCCAGCAGCCAAGAGTCGTCAGTCGGCGAGCAGTACTTC.

CDR3 bases: TGTGCCAGCAGTTTAGTTCAGGGAAATTCACCCCTCCACTTT. Its protein is CASSLVQGNSPLHF. This chain uses TRBV28 with TRBJ1-6; the D gene is possibly TRBD1 (5 bases). The CDR3 has 14 residues. V dropped 2 bases and J dropped 7 bases, with 9 bases sitting between them. CDR1 and CDR2 (germline): MDHEN, SYDVKM.

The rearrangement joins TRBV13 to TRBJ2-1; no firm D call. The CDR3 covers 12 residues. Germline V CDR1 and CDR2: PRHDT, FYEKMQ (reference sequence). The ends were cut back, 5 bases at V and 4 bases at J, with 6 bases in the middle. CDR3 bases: TGTGCCAGCAGCCCCCAATACAATGAGCAGTTCTTC. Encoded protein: CASSPQYNEQFF.

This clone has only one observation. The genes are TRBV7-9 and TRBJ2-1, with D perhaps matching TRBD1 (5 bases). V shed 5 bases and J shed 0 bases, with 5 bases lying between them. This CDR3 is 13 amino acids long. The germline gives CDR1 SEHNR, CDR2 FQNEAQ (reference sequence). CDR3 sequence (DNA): TGTGCCAGCAGCCAGGGCTCCTACAATGAGCAGTTCTTC. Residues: CASSQGSYNEQFF.